What follows are 12 T cell receptor beta chains derived from one specimen sequenced in a study of regulatory T cells in long-lasting Graves disease. For TCR beta, libraries came from iRepertoire HTBI primers and Arm-PCR of CDR3 regions. TCRdb recomputed calls from the multiplex PCR reads with MiXCR, one row per CDR3 protein. The table has about 430,000 distinct CDR3 sequences, 20% to 25% seen once. Documented time point: persistent/refractory GD, antithyroid drugs over 5 years with positive TRAb. Researchers made the TCR library from RNA that was extracted from PBMCs. The source material was peripheral blood mononuclear cells (PBMCs), sampled when the disease was refractory, from a patient treated with antithyroid drugs. These receptors were collected from a female donor with Graves disease.

The V gene is TRBV19, the J gene TRBJ2-7, with a tentative D call TRBD1 (6 bases). This CDR3 has 14 amino acids. Germline CDR1 and CDR2: LNHDA and SQIVND (reference sequence). V was shortened by 3 bases and J by 9 bases, with 18 bases between the two germline ends. The CDR3 nucleotides are TGTGCCAGTAGTATCGGCCAGGGGACACCCGGGCAGTACTTC. Encoded protein: CASSIGQGTPGQYF.

This clonotype was detected only a few times. Here the CDR3 DNA reads TGTGCCAGCAGTTCGATTTCGGACAGGGGGCTTGGAAACACCATATATTTT. The encoded protein is CASSSISDRGLGNTIYF. V and J are TRBV28 and TRBJ1-3; 11 bases fit TRBD1. The CDR3 covers 17 residues. V was clipped by 4 bases and J by 3 bases; unmatched bases: 8. CDR1 and CDR2 from the germline V gene are MDHEN and SYDVKM.

This clonotype was counted between two and nine times. The rearrangement joins TRBV3-1 to TRBJ2-3; D possibly corresponds to TRBD2 (5 bases). Deletions cut 4 bases from V and 2 bases from J, with 7 bases between. CDR3 length: 13 residues. Germline loops: CDR1 LGHDT, CDR2 YNNKEL (reference sequence). CDR3 protein: CASSLLATDTQYF. The CDR3 region has the DNA TGTGCCAGCAGCCTCCTAGCCACAGATACGCAGTATTTT.

This clonotype was found a few times. J is TRBJ1-2 and V is TRBV19, with 7 bases that match TRBD1. J was trimmed by 4 bases and V by 7 bases; bases with no gene match: 9. Looked up from germline, CDR1 is LNHDA and CDR2 is SQIVND (reference sequence). The length of the CDR3 is 14 residues. CDR3 in DNA: TGTGCCAGTAAGACTCCGGGACAGCTCTATGGCTACACCTTC. This encodes CASKTPGQLYGYTF. The whole variable domain, remainder taken from reference TRBV19 and TRBJ1-2, is DGGITQSPKYLFRKEGQNVTLSCEQNLNHDAMYWYRQDPGQGLRLIYYSQIVNDFQKGDIAEGYSVSREKKESFPLTVTSAQKNPTAFYLCASKTPGQLYGYTFGSGTRLTVV.

This clonotype was counted a few times. CDR3: CASSLGTGQPGNSPLHF. The CDR3 coding sequence is TGCGCCAGCAGCTTGGGGACCGGACAGCCAGGGAATTCACCCCTCCACTTT. V is TRBV5-1 and J is TRBJ1-6; D possibly corresponds to TRBD1 (6 bases). The length of the CDR3 is 17 residues. V was trimmed by 0 bases and J by 7 bases, leaving 17 bases between them. Germline V gene lookup returns CDR1 SGHRS and CDR2 YFSETQ. The whole variable domain, filled in from reference TRBV5-1 and TRBJ1-6, reads KAGVTQTPRYLIKTRGQQVTLSCSPISGHRSVSWYQQTPGQGLQFLFEYFSETQRNKGNFPGRFSGRQFSNSRSEMNVSTLELGDSALYLCASSLGTGQPGNSPLHFGNGTRLTVT.

This clonotype was picked up a small number of times. This rearrangement joins TRBV11-3 to TRBJ2-3; D is undetermined. The CDR3 consists of 13 residues. V gave up 4 bases and J gave up 3 bases, with 8 bases separating them. The germline CDR1 and CDR2 sequences are SGHNT and YENEEA. CDR3 nucleotide sequence: TGTGCCAGCAGCTCAGGAGAAACAGATACGCAGTATTTT. This sequence encodes CASSSGETDTQYF.

This clonotype was seen many times. The chain uses TRBV15 and TRBJ2-7, with D possibly TRBD2 on 5 matching bases. CDR1 LNHNV and CDR2 YYDKDF come from the germline V gene (reference sequence). The CDR3 loop spans 13 amino acids. V lost 1 base, J lost 5 bases, and 9 bases lay in between. CDR3 sequence reads: CATSRGGRDEQYF. Written as DNA, the CDR3 is TGTGCCACCAGCAGAGGAGGGCGAGACGAGCAGTACTTC.

This clonotype appeared a few times. The CDR3 is CASSYSTYGTSTNTGELFF. In nucleotides, the CDR3 is TGTGCCAGCAGTTACTCGACCTACGGGACTAGCACGAACACCGGGGAGCTGTTTTTT. The chain couples TRBV6-5 to TRBJ2-2, with 9 bases lining up with TRBD2. With V trimmed by 0 bases and J by 0 bases, 8 bases remained unmatched. Germline V lookup: CDR1 MNHEY, CDR2 SVGAGI. CDR3 length: 19 residues.

The table lists this clonotype with many counts. V gene TRBV11-1 combines with J gene TRBJ2-2; no firm D call. CDR3 length: 13 amino acids. V was cut by 1 base and J by 4 bases, with 4 bases left in between. Per the germline V gene, CDR1 is SGHAT and CDR2 is FQDESV (reference sequence). The CDR3 region has the DNA TGTGCCAGCAGCTTAGGTATCACCGGGGAGCTGTTTTTT. This encodes CASSLGITGELFF.

This clonotype was detected only once. Germline and junction disagree at one end, which may indicate a read error. V usage is TRBV19 and J usage is TRBJ1-6, with TRBD1 matching over 10 bases. Germline-derived CDR1 and CDR2 are LNHDA and SQIVND (reference sequence). There are 15 residues in the CDR3. This CDR3 reads CVSRKRTGGDSPLHF. The CDR3 region has the DNA TGTGTCAGTAGAAAGCGGACAGGGGGTGATTCACCCCTCCACTTT.

This clonotype was seen ten or more times. Compared with germline, one end of the junction differs, possibly owing to a read error. The chain is built from TRBV15 and TRBJ1-1; D unresolved. The CDR3 length is 14 residues. CDR1 and CDR2 from the germline V gene are LNHNV and YYDKDF (reference sequence). CDR3 in amino acids: CATSGDLIDTEAFF. In DNA, the CDR3 is TGTGCCACCAGCGGAGACTTGATAGACACTGAAGCTTTCTTT.

V gene TRBV12-3 or TRBV12-4 combines with J gene TRBJ1-5; 7 nucleotides match TRBD1. CDR3 size: 15 residues. V dropped 6 bases and J dropped 0; count of bases not matched to a gene: 5. In DNA form, the CDR3 reads TGTGCCAGCAGAACGACAGGGAGTAGCAATCAGCCCCAGCATTTT. Amino acid sequence: CASRTTGSSNQPQHF.